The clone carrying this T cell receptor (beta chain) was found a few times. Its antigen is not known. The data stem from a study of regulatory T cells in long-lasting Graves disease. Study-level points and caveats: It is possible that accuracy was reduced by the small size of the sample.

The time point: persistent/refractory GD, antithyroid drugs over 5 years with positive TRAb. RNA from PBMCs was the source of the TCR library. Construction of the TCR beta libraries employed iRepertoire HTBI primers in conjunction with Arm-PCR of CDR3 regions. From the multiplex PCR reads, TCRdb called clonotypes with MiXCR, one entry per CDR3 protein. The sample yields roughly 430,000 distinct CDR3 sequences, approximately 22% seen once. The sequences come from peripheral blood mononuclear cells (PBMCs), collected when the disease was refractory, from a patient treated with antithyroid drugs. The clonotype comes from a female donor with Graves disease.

CDR3 nucleotides: TGTGCCAGCAGCTTAATTTCTCTCGGAGCGAACACCGGGGAGCTGTTTTTT. It specifies CASSLISLGANTGELFF. The rearrangement joins TRBV7-9 to TRBJ2-2, with unresolved D. In germline, CDR1 is SEHNR, CDR2 FQNEAQ (reference sequence). The length of the CDR3 is 17 residues. The V end lost 2 bases, the J end lost 0 bases, and 13 bases lay between the germline ends. The complete variable domain, with remaining parts taken from reference TRBV7-9 and TRBJ2-2, reads DTGVSQNPRHKITKRGQNVTFRCDPISEHNRLYWYRQTLGQGPEFLTYFQNEAQLEKSRLLSDRFSAERPKGSFSTLEIQRTEQGDSAMYLCASSLISLGANTGELFFGEGSRLTVL.